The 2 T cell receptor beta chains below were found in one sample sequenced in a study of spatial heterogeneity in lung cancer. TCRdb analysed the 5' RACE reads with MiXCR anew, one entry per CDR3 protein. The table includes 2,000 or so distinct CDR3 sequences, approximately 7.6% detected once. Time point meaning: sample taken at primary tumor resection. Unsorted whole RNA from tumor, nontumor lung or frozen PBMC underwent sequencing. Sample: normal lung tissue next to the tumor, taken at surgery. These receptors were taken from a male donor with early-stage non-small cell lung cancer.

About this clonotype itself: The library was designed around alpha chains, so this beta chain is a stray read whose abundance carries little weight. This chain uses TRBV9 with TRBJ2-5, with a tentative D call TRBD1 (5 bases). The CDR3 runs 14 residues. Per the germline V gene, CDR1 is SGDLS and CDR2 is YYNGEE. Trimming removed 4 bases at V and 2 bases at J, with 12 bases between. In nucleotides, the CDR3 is TGTGCCAGCAGCCATAGACAGCAGCAAGAGACCCAGTACTTC. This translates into CASSHRQQQETQYF.

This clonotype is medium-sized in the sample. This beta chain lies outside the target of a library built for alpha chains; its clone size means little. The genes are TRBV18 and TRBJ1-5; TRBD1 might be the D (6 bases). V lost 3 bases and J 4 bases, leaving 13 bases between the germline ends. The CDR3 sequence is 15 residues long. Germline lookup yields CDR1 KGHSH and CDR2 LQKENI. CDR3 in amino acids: CASSPTGTMNQPQHF. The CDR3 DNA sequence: TGTGCCAGCTCACCTACCGGGACAATGAATCAGCCCCAGCATTTT.